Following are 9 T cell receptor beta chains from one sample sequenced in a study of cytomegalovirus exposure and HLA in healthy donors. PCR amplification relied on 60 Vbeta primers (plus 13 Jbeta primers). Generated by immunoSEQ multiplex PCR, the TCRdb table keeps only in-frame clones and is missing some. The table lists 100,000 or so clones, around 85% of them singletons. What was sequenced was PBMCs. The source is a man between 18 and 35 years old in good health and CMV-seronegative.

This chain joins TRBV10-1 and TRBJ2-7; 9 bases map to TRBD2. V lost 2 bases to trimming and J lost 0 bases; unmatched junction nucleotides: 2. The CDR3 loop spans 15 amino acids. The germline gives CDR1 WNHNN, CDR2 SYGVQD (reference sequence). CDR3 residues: CASSEGLATSYEQYF. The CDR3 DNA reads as TGCGCCAGCAGTGAGGGACTAGCGACCTCCTACGAGCAGTACTTC.

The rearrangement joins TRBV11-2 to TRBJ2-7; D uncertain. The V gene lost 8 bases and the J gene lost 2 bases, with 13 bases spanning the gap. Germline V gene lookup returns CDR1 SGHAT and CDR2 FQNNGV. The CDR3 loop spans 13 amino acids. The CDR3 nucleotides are TGTGCCAGCCGCGTCATTGGTACCTACGAGCAGTACTTC. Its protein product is CASRVIGTYEQYF.

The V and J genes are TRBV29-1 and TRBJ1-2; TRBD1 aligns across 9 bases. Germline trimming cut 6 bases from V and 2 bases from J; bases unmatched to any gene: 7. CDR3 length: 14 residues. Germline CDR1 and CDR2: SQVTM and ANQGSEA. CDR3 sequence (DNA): TGCAGCGTCCCAGACAGGGGGTTGAACTATGGCTACACCTTC. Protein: CSVPDRGLNYGYTF.

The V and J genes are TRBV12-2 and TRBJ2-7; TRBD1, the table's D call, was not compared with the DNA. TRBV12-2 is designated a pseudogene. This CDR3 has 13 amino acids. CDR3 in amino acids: CASRLDRDHEQYF. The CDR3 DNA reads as TGTGCAAGTCGCTTGGACAGGGACCACGAGCAGTACTTC.

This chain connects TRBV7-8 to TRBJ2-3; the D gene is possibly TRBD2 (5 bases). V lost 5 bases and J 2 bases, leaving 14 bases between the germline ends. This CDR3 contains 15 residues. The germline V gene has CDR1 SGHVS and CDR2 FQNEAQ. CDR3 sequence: CASSAQRSDTDTQYF. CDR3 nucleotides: TGTGCCAGCAGCGCACAGCGGTCGGACACAGATACGCAGTATTTT.

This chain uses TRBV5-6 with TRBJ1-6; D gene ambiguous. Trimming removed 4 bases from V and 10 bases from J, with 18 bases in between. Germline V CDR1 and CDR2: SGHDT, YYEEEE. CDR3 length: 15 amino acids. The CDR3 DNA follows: TGTGCCAGCAGCCTAAAAGACCCCTTGCGGTCACCCCTCCACTTT. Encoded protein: CASSLKDPLRSPLHF.

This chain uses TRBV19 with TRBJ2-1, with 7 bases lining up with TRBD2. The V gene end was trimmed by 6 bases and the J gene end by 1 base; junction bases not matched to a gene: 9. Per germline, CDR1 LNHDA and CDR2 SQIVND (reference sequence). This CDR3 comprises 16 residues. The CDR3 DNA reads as TGTGCCAGTAGCCAACGTGGCGGGAGTTCCTACAATGAGCAGTTCTTC. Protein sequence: CASSQRGGSSYNEQFF.

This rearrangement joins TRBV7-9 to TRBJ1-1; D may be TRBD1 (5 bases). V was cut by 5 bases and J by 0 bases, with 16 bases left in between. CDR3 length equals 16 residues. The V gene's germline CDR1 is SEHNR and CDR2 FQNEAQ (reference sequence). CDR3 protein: CASSVGRGGMNTEAFF. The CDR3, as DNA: TGTGCCAGCAGCGTAGGGCGGGGGGGAATGAACACTGAAGCTTTCTTT.

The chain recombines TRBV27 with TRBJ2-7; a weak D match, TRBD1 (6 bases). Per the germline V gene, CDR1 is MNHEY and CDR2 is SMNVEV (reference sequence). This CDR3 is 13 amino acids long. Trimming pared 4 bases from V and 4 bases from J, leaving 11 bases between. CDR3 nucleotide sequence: TGTGCCAGCAGTTACCAGGGGCGGTACGAGCAGTACTTC. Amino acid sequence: CASSYQGRYEQYF.